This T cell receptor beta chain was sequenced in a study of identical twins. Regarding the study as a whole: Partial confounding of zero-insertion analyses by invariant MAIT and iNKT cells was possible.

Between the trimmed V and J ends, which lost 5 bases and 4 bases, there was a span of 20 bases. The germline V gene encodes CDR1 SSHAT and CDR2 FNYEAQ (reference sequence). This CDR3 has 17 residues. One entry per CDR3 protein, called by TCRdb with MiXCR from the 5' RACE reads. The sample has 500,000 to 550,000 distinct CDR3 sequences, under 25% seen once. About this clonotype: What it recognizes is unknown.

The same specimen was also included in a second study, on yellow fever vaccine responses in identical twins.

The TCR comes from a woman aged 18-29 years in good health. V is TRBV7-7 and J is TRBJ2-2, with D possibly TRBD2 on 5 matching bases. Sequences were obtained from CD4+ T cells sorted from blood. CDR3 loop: CASSPQPPGVATGELFF. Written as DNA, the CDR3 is TGTGCCAGCAGCCCCCAGCCCCCCGGGGTGGCCACCGGGGAGCTGTTTTTT.